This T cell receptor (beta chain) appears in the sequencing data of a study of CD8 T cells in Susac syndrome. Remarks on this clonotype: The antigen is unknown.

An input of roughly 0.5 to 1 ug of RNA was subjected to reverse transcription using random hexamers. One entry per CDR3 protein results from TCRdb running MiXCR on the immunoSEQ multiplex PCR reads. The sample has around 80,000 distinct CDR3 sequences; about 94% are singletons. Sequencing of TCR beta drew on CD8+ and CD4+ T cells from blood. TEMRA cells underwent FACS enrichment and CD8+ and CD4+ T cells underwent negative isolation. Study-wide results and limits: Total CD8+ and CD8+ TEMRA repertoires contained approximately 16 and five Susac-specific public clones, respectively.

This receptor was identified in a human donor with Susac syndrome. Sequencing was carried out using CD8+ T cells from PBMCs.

The CDR3 nucleotides are TGCGCCAGCAGCTTGGGCGGGCCGTGGGAGCAGTTCTTC. This encodes CASSLGGPWEQFF. The gene calls are TRBV5-1 and TRBJ2-1; weak D call: TRBD2 (5 bases). V lost 0 bases, J lost 10 bases, and 11 bases lay in between. CDR1 is SGHRS and CDR2 is YFSETQ in the germline V gene. The CDR3 totals 13 residues.